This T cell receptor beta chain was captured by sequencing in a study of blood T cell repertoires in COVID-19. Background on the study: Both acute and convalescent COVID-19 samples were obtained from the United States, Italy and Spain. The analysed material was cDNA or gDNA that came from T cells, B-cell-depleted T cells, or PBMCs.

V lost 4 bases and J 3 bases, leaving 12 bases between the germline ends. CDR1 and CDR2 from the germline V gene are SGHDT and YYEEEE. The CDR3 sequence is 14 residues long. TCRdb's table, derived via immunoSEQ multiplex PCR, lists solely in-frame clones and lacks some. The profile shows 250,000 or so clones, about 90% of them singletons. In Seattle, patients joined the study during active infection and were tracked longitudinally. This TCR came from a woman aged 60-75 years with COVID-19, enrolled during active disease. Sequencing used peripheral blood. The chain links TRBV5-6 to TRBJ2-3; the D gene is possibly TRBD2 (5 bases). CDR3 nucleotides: TGTGCCAGCAGCCCGACTACCGCGACAGATACGCAGTATTTT. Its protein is CASSPTTATDTQYF.